This T cell receptor beta chain was sequenced during a study of T cells in Graves' hyperthyroidism and ophthalmopathy. This clonotype was observed a few times. Antigen: not known. Study-wide points: The model predicted ophthalmopathy a median around 6.5 months before onset.

The germline CDR1 and CDR2 sequences are GTSNPN and SVGIG (reference sequence). The germline V and J ends were trimmed by 4 bases and 3 bases, with 16 bases remaining between them. The length of the CDR3 is 16 residues. Template material for amplifying TCR beta CDR3 regions consisted of RNA transcripts. A set of HTBI primers served as the primers for a first-round RT-PCR of the TCR CDR3. TCRdb re-called the multiplex PCR reads with MiXCR, one entry per CDR3 protein. Of some 570,000 distinct CDR3 sequences listed, 17% were seen once; the top ten hold 15% to 20%. This sequence was found in a woman aged 18-29 years with Graves' ophthalmopathy. Sample: blood. The chain employs TRBV30 and TRBJ1-6, with D possibly being TRBD1 (5 bases). This CDR3 reads CAWTPIRGNYNSPLHF. CDR3 bases: TGTGCCTGGACCCCGATCCGGGGGAACTATAATTCACCCCTCCACTTT.